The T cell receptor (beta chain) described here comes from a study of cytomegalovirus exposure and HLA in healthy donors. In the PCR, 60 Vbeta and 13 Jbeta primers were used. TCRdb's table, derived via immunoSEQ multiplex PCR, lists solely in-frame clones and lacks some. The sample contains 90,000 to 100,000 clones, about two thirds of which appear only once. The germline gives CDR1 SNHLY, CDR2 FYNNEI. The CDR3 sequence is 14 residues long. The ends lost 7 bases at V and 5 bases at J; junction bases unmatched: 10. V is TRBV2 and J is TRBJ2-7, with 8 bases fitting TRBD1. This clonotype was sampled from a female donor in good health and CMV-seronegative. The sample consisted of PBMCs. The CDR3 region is CASTVTTGDHEQYF. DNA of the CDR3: TGTGCCAGCACCGTAACGACAGGGGACCACGAGCAGTACTTC. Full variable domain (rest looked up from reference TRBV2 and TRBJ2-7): EPEVTQTPSHQVTQMGQEVILRCVPISNHLYFYWYRQILGQKVEFLVSFYNNEISEKSEIFDDQFSVERPDGSNFTLKIRSTKLEDSAMYFCASTVTTGDHEQYFGPGTRLTVT.